This T cell receptor (beta chain) was recovered during a study of T cell responses to AZD1222 COVID-19 vaccine. Findings of the study overall: Clonal diversity may have been underestimated in mostly white British donors. Vaccine-associated CD4 TCRs ranged over spike, dominating at 160-218 and 743-854. The repertoires were collected only after the peak T cell response. A reported finding is that nearly half of spike-specific TCRs target unmutated variant regions.

Profiling relied on immunoSEQ multiplex PCR, and the TCRdb table lists in-frame clones only, not all of them. The profile shows 95,000 to 150,000 clones, 85% to 90% of them singletons. In regard to this clone: Its specificity is unknown.

The sample was peripheral blood, taken on day 0 of AZD1222 vaccination. The clonotype was recovered from an adult in good health.

CDR3 bases: TGTGCCAGCAGCCAGGGACAGCGGGGCTATGGCTACACCTTC. It codes for CASSQGQRGYGYTF. This rearrangement joins TRBV3-1 (or the pseudogene TRBV3-2) to TRBJ1-2; TRBD1 matches 7 bases. V shed 3 bases and J 4 bases; nucleotides not matched to a gene: 5. CDR1 and CDR2 from the germline V gene are LGHDT and YNNKEL (reference sequence). CDR3 length: 14 amino acids.